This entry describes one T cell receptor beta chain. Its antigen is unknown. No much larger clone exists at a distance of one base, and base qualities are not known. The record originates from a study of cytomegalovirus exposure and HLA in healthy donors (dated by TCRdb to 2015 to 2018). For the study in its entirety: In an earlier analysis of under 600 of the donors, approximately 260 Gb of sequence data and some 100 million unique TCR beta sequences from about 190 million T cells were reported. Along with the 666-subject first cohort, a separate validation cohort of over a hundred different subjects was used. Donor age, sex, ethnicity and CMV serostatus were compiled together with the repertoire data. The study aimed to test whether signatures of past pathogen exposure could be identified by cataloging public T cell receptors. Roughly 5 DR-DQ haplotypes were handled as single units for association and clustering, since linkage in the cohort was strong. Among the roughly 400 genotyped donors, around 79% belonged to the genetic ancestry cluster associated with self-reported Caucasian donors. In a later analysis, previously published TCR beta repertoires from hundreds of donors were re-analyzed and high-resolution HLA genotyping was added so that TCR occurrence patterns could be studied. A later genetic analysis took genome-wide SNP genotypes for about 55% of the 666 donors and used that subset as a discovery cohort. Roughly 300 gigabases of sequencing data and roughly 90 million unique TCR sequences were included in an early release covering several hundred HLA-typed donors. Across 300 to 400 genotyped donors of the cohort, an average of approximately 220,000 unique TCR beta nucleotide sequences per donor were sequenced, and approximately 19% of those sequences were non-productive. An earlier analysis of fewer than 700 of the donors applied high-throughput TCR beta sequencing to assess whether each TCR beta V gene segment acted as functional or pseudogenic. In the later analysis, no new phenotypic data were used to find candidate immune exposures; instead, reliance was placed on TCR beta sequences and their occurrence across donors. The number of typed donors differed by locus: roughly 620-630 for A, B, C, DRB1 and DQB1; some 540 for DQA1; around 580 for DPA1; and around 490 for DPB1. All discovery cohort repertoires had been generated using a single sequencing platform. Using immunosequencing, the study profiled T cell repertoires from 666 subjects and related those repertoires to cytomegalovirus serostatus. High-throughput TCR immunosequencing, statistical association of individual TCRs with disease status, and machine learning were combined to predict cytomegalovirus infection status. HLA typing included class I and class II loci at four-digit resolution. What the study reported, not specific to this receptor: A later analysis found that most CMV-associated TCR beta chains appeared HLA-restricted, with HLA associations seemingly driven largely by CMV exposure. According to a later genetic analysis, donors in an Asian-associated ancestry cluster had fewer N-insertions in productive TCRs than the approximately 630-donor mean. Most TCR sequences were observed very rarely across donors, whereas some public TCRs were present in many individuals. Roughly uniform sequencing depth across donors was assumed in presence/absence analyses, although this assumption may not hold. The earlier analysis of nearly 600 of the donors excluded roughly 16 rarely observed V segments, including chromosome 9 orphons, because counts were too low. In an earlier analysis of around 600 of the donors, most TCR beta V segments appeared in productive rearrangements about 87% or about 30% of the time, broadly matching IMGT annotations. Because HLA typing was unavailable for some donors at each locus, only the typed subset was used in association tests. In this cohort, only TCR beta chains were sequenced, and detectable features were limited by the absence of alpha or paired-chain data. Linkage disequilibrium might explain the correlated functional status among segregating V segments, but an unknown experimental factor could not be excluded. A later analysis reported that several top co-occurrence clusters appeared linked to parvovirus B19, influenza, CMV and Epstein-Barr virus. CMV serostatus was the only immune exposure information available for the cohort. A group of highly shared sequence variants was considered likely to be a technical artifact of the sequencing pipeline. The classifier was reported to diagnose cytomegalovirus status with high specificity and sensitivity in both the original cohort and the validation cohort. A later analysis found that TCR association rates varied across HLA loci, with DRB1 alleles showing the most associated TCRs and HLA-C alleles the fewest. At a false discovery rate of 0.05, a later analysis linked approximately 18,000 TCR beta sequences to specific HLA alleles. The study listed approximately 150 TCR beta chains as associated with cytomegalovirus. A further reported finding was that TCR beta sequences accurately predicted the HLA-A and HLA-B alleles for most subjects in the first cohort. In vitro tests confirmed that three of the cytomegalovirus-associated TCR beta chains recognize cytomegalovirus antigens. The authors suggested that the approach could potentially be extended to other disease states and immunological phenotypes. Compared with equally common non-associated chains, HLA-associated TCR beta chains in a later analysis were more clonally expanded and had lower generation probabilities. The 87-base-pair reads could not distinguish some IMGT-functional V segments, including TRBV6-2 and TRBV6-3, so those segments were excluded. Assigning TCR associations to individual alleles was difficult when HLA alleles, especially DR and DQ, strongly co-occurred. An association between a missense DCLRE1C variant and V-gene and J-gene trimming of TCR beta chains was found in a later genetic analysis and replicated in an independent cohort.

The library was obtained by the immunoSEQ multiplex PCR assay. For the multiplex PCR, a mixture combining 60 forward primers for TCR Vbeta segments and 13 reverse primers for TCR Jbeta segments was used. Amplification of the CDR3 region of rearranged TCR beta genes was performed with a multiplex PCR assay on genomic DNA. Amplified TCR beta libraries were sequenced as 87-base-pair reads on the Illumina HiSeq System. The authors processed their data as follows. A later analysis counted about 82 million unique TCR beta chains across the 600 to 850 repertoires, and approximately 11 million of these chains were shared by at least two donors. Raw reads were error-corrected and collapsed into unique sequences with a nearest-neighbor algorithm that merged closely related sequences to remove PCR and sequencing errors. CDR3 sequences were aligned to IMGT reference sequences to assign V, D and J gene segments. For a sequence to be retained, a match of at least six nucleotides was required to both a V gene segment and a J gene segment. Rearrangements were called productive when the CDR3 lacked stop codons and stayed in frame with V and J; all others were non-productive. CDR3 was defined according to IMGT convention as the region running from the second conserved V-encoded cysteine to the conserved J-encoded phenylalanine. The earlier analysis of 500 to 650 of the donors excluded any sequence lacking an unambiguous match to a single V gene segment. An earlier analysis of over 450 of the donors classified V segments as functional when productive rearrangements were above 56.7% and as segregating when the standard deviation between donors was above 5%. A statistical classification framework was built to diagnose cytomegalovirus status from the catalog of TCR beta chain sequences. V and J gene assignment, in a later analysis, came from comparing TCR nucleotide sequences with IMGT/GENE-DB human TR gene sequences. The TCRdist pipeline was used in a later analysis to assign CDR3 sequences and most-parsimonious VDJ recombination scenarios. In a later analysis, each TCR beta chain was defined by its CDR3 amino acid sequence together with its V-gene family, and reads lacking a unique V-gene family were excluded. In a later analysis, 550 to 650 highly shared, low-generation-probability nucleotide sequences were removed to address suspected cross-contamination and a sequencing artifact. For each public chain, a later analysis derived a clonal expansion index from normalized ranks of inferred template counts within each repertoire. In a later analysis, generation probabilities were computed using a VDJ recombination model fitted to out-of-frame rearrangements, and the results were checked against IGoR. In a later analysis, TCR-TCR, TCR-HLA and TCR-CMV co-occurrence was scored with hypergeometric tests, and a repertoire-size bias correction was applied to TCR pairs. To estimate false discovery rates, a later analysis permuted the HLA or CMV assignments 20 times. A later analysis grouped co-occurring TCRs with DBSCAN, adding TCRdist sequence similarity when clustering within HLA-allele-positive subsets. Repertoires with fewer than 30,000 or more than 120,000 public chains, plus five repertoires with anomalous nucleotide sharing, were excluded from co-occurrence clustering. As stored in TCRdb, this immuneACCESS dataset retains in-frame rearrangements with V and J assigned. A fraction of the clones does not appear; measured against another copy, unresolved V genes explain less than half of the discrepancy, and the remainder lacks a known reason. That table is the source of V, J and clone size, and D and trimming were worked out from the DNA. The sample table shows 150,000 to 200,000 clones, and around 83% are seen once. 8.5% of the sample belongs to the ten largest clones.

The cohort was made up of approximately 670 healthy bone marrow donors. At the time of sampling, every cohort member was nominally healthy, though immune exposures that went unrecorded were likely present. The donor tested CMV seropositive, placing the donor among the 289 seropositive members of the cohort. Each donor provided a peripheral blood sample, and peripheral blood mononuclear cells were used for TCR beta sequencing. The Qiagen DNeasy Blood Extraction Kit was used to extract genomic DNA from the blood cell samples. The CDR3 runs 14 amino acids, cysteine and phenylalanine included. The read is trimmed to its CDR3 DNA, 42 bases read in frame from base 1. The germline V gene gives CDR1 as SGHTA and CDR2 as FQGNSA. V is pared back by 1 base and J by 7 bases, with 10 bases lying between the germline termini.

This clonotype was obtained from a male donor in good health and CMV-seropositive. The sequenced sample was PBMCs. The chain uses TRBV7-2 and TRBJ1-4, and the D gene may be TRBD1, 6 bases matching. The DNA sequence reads TGTGCCAGCAGCTTAGACAGGGCGAGTGAAAAACTGTTTTTT. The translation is CASSLDRASEKLFF.